The entry that follows covers one T cell receptor beta chain sequence. These data come from a study of cytomegalovirus exposure and HLA in healthy donors. Amplification used 60 Vbeta primers and 13 Jbeta primers. Here immunoSEQ multiplex PCR was the method, and the copy in TCRdb shows in-frame clones only, minus some. The table includes about 98,000 clones, roughly 70% detected once. With 0 bases removed from V and 4 bases from J, the gap between germline ends came to 11 bases. Germline V CDR1 and CDR2: SGHRS, YFSETQ. The CDR3 spans 15 residues. This clonotype was obtained from a man aged 50-59 years in good health and CMV-seronegative. The specimen was PBMCs. The V call is TRBV5-1, the J call TRBJ2-4, with D maybe TRBD1 (6 bases). In nucleotides, the CDR3 is TGCGCCAGCAGCTTGGAACAGGGAAAAAAAAACATTCAGTACTTC. This translates into CASSLEQGKKNIQYF. Full variable domain (missing parts from reference TRBV5-1 and TRBJ2-4): KAGVTQTPRYLIKTRGQQVTLSCSPISGHRSVSWYQQTPGQGLQFLFEYFSETQRNKGNFPGRFSGRQFSNSRSEMNVSTLELGDSALYLCASSLEQGKKNIQYFGAGTRLSVL.